Following are 7 T cell receptor beta chains from one sample sequenced in a study of OX40 agonist ivuxolimab in advanced cancers. The assay was immunoSEQ multiplex PCR, and TCRdb's table has in-frame clones only and misses some. The repertoire includes some 27,000 clones, around nine tenths of them detected once, and approximately 24% sits in the top ten. The specimen was CD4+ or CD8+ T cells sorted from blood, collected in a trial of the OX40 agonist ivuxolimab. The receptor set was obtained from an adult with an advanced solid tumor such as melanoma, head and neck, liver or kidney cancer.

V usage is TRBV9 and J usage is TRBJ2-5; 11 bases align to TRBD2. The germline CDR1 and CDR2 sequences are SGDLS and YYNGEE. The CDR3 is made up of 15 amino acids. J lost 1 base, V lost 4 bases, and 3 bases had no gene match. The DNA of the CDR3 is TGTGCCAGCAGCCCAGGACTAGCGGGCCAAGAGACCCAGTACTTC. This translates into CASSPGLAGQETQYF. The variable domain in full, completed from reference TRBV9 and TRBJ2-5, reads DSGVTQTPKHLITATGQRVTLRCSPRSGDLSVYWYQQSLDQGLQFLIQYYNGEERAKGNILERFSAQQFPDLHSELNLSSLELGDSALYFCASSPGLAGQETQYFGPGTRLLVL.

This chain connects TRBV6-5 to TRBJ2-5, with D unclear. With 2 bases removed from V and 5 bases from J, the gap between germline ends came to 9 bases. This CDR3 is 13 amino acids long. Germline loops: CDR1 MNHEY, CDR2 SVGAGI. CDR3 sequence (DNA): TGTGCCAGCAGTTACATGGGTTCGGAGACCCAGTACTTC. It is translated as CASSYMGSETQYF.

The chain combines TRBV11-2 with TRBJ2-1; 7 bases line up with TRBD1. With 5 bases clipped from V and 8 bases from J, the junction kept 6 bases outside the gene matches. Germline-derived CDR1 and CDR2 are SGHAT and FQNNGV. The CDR3 extends over 13 amino acids. The CDR3, as DNA: TGTGCCAGCAGCGGCGACAGGGACCATGAGCAGTTCTTC. Translating it yields CASSGDRDHEQFF.

The V call is TRBV7-8, the J call TRBJ2-1; 7 bases line up with TRBD2. The CDR3 consists of 16 residues. In germline, CDR1 is SGHVS, CDR2 FQNEAQ. The J segment lost 8 bases and the V segment lost 6 bases, leaving 16 bases of the junction unmatched. CDR3 loop: CASRLTPGGRSYEQFF. CDR3 coding DNA: TGTGCCAGCAGACTAACCCCGGGAGGCCGTAGCTATGAGCAGTTCTTC.

The chain has TRBV19 and TRBJ2-2; D is uncertain. Germline V gene data show CDR1 as LNHDA and CDR2 as SQIVND (reference sequence). Between the trimmed V and J ends, which lost 3 bases and 6 bases, there was a span of 8 bases. The CDR3 length is 13 residues. CDR3 DNA: TGTGCCAGTAGTATCTGGGATCCCGGGGAGCTGTTTTTT. This codes for CASSIWDPGELFF.

V is TRBV19 and J is TRBJ1-1, with 12 positions matching TRBD1. The V segment lost 5 bases and the J segment 5 bases; nucleotides outside the gene matches: 9. Germline V lookup: CDR1 LNHDA, CDR2 SQIVND (reference sequence). The CDR3 is made up of 16 amino acids. The CDR3 coding sequence is TGTGCCAGTAGTCTGAGGGACAGGGGGCCGGGGACTGAAGCTTTCTTT. This sequence encodes CASSLRDRGPGTEAFF.

This rearrangement joins TRBV2 to TRBJ2-7; weak D call: TRBD1 (7 bases). This CDR3 is 14 amino acids long. Germline CDR1 reads SNHLY; CDR2 reads FYNNEI. V lost 7 bases to trimming and J lost 4 bases, with 17 bases between them. Written as DNA, the CDR3 is TGTGCCAGCATCGGACAGGAGGGTCCTTACGAGCAGTACTTC. It codes for CASIGQEGPYEQYF.